The 14 T cell receptor beta chains below were found in one sample sequenced in a study of blood T cells in healthy people across ages. Alongside a J-beta primer mix, a sample-barcoded 5' primer served in a second PCR lasting about 7 to 11 cycles. TCRdb ran MiXCR on the 5' RACE reads and lists one entry per CDR3 protein. The table lists approximately 580,000 distinct CDR3 sequences, about 24% of them singletons, with around 10% in the top ten. Separately, the same data were catalogued under a study of T cells of mothers and their children.

Sequenced material: blood. The receptors were sampled from a boy younger than 18 in good health.

This clonotype was found many times. The rearrangement links TRBV4-1 to TRBJ2-5; D remains ambiguous. The length of the CDR3 is 15 residues. Trimming stripped 5 bases from V and 1 base from J, with 14 bases between. Per the germline V gene, CDR1 is MGHRA and CDR2 is YSYEKL. This CDR3 is CASSYSGTAQETQYF. Written as DNA, the CDR3 is TGCGCCAGCAGCTATTCTGGCACAGCCCAAGAGACCCAGTACTTC.

CDR3 sequence: CASSFVVSGEGFEQYF. In nucleotides, the CDR3 is TGTGCCAGCAGCTTTGTCGTTTCGGGGGAGGGCTTCGAGCAGTACTTC. The rearrangement links TRBV7-2 to TRBJ2-7; the match to TRBD2 covers 7 bases. The CDR3 is 16 amino acids. V was clipped by 3 bases and J by 6 bases; unmatched bases: 14. Germline V gene sequence: CDR1 SGHTA, CDR2 FQGNSA.

This clonotype has just a few counts. The chain uses TRBV4-3 and TRBJ2-1, with 7 bases aligning to TRBD1. This CDR3 has 17 amino acids. Germline V gives CDR1 LGHNA, CDR2 YSLEER. V was pared by 4 bases and J by 2 bases, with 11 bases of the junction left unmatched. The CDR3 loop is CASSPGPSGQTYNEQFF. For the CDR3, the DNA is TGCGCCAGCAGCCCAGGTCCTTCGGGACAGACCTACAATGAGCAGTTCTTC.

This chain uses TRBV7-9 with TRBJ2-1, with D perhaps matching TRBD1 or TRBD2 (6 bases each). The CDR3 is 17 residues long. The ends were cut back, 0 bases at V and 8 bases at J, with 20 bases in the middle. The V gene's germline CDR1 is SEHNR and CDR2 FQNEAQ (reference sequence). CDR3 amino acids: CASSLALRGGFSDEQFF. The CDR3 DNA reads as TGTGCCAGCAGCTTAGCGCTAAGAGGGGGGTTCTCCGATGAGCAGTTCTTC.

The chain recombines TRBV5-4 with TRBJ2-6; D gene ambiguous. Between the trimmed V and J ends, which lost 1 base and 2 bases, there was a span of 10 bases. The germline V gene encodes CDR1 SGHNT and CDR2 YYREEE (reference sequence). The CDR3 consists of 16 residues. CDR3 loop: CASSLPGSPGANVLTF. The CDR3, as DNA: TGTGCCAGCAGCTTGCCAGGCAGTCCTGGGGCCAACGTCCTGACTTTC.

The chain employs TRBV7-8 and TRBJ2-3, with D perhaps TRBD2 (7 bases). CDR3 size: 16 residues. V was clipped by 3 bases and J by 2 bases, with 15 bases between them. Germline V gene lookup returns CDR1 SGHVS and CDR2 FQNEAQ. The CDR3 DNA is TGTGCCAGCAGCTTCTGGCGGGGGCCCGACACAGATACGCAGTATTTT. Its protein is CASSFWRGPDTDTQYF. The whole variable domain, remainder taken from reference TRBV7-8 and TRBJ2-3, is GAGVSQSPRYKVAKRGQDVALRCDPISGHVSLFWYQQALGQGPEFLTYFQNEAQLDKSGLPSDRFFAERPEGSVSTLKIQRTQQEDSAVYLCASSFWRGPDTDTQYFGPGTRLTVL.

V usage is TRBV6-6 and J usage is TRBJ1-1; 8 nucleotides match TRBD1. The junction had 12 bases not matched to a gene; V was cut back by 6 bases and J by 6 bases. Germline V gives CDR1 MNHNY, CDR2 SVGAGI (reference sequence). The CDR3 has 15 amino acids. Here the CDR3 reads CASSAGQGFISEAFF. The CDR3 nucleotides are TGTGCCAGCAGCGCCGGACAGGGCTTTATCTCTGAAGCTTTCTTT.

J is TRBJ1-5 and V is TRBV7-9; 10 bases are shared with TRBD1. CDR1 and CDR2 (germline): SEHNR, FQNEAQ (reference sequence). Unmatched junction bases numbered 10, after V lost 5 bases and J lost 6 bases. This CDR3 contains 16 residues. The CDR3: CASSAPGQGIGQPQHF. For the CDR3, the DNA is TGTGCCAGCAGCGCACCGGGACAGGGGATAGGTCAGCCCCAGCATTTT. The variable domain in full, completed from reference TRBV7-9 and TRBJ1-5, reads DTGVSQNPRHKITKRGQNVTFRCDPISEHNRLYWYRQTLGQGPEFLTYFQNEAQLEKSRLLSDRFSAERPKGSFSTLEIQRTEQGDSAMYLCASSAPGQGIGQPQHFGDGTRLSIL.

The rearrangement uses TRBV29-1 and TRBJ1-2, with a weak D call TRBD1 (5 bases). This CDR3 spans 15 amino acids. Trimming took off 0 bases at V and 0 bases at J, with 11 bases between the two ends. Germline CDR1 is SQVTM and CDR2 is ANQGSEA. The CDR3, as DNA: TGCAGCGTTGAAGATCGGGGCAGCCCTAACTATGGCTACACCTTC. Amino acids: CSVEDRGSPNYGYTF. The full variable domain, rest sourced from reference TRBV29-1 and TRBJ1-2, is SAVISQKPSRDICQRGTSLTIQCQVDSQVTMMFWYRQQPGQSLTLIATANQGSEATYESGFVIDKFPISRPNLTFSTLTVSNMSPEDSSIYLCSVEDRGSPNYGYTFGSGTRLTVV.

The chain is built from TRBV25-1 and TRBJ1-2; no reliable D call. V was clipped by 6 bases and J by 11 bases, with 4 bases between them. Per germline, CDR1 MGHDK and CDR2 SYGVNS. This CDR3 region has 8 residues. For the CDR3, the DNA is TGTGCCAGCAGGACGTACACCTTC. Translated: CASRTYTF.

This clonotype appeared a few times. CDR3 region: CASSLDKGLEQFF. The CDR3, as DNA: TGTGCCAGCAGCTTAGATAAGGGGCTTGAGCAGTTCTTC. J is TRBJ2-5 and V is TRBV11-2; D is perhaps TRBD1 (5 bases). The DNA end is a closer match to TRBJ2-1, so the J assignment may be wrong. Looked up from germline, CDR1 is SGHAT and CDR2 is FQNNGV. The CDR3 length is 13 residues.

This clonotype was counted between two and nine times. This rearrangement joins TRBV19 to TRBJ2-6, with 8 bases fitting TRBD1. CDR3 length: 17 residues. The V gene end was trimmed by 4 bases and the J gene end by 0 bases; junction bases not matched to a gene: 5. CDR1 is LNHDA, CDR2 SQIVND, per germline (reference sequence). CDR3 sequence (DNA): TGTGCCAGTAGTACTGTCAGGGGGCTCTCTGGGGCCAACGTCCTGACTTTC. Its translation: CASSTVRGLSGANVLTF.

This chain connects TRBV7-3 to TRBJ2-2, with D hard to call. Germline-derived CDR1 and CDR2 are SGHTA and FQGTGA. V was trimmed by 5 bases and J by 6 bases, leaving 13 bases between them. CDR3 length: 14 amino acids. CDR3 nucleotide sequence: TGTGCCAGCAGCCCCGGCATCGGAGCCGGGGAGCTGTTTTTT. It translates to CASSPGIGAGELFF.

The chain combines TRBV7-2 with TRBJ2-1, with 9 bases matching TRBD1. The CDR3 spans 15 residues. CDR1 is SGHTA, CDR2 FQGNSA, per germline. The J segment lost 5 bases and the V segment lost 5 bases, leaving 7 bases of the junction unmatched. CDR3 sequence: CASSPDRGTHNEQFF. The CDR3 region has the DNA TGTGCCAGCAGCCCAGACAGGGGGACACACAATGAGCAGTTCTTC.